The 8 T cell receptor beta chains listed next were all sequenced from one sample in a study of blood T cell repertoires in COVID-19. Assay: immunoSEQ multiplex PCR; the TCRdb copy retains only in-frame clones and omits some. The data contain under 200,000 clones, 70% to 85% of them singletons. The sequencing input was peripheral blood. The receptors shown here come from a man aged 55 to 70 who had recovered from COVID-19.

The V gene is TRBV27, the J gene TRBJ2-3; D may be TRBD2 (6 bases). Trimming stripped 4 bases from V and 0 bases from J, with 11 bases between. CDR3 length equals 15 residues. Per the germline V gene, CDR1 is MNHEY and CDR2 is SMNVEV (reference sequence). CDR3 nucleotide sequence: TGTGCCAGCAGTTGGAGGGGACCCAGCACAGATACGCAGTATTTT. Its protein product is CASSWRGPSTDTQYF.

The rearrangement joins TRBV18 to TRBJ2-1; 8 nucleotides agree with TRBD1. The germline gives CDR1 KGHSH, CDR2 LQKENI. The CDR3 consists of 15 residues. V shed 3 bases, J shed 6 bases, and the junction held 7 bases outside the gene matches. CDR3 bases: TGTGCCAGCTCACCGGGAGACAGGGGCCTCAATGAGCAGTTCTTC. Translating it yields CASSPGDRGLNEQFF.

The chain combines TRBV5-8 with TRBJ2-1; 9 nucleotides match TRBD2. CDR1 SGHTS and CDR2 YDEGEE come from the germline V gene. The CDR3 contains 15 residues. J gave up 9 bases and V 0 bases, and 7 bases lay outside the gene matches. CDR3 DNA: TGTGCCAGCAGCTTGGTTTTGCGGGGGGGCGGTGAGCAGTTCTTC. It is translated as CASSLVLRGGGEQFF.

This clone was picked up a small number of times. The chain recombines TRBV19 with TRBJ2-1; D gene uncertain. CDR1 and CDR2 (germline): LNHDA, SQIVND (reference sequence). The CDR3 length is 13 residues. The ends were cut back, 5 bases at V and 8 bases at J, with 13 bases in the middle. In DNA form, the CDR3 reads TGTGCCAGTAGTCTTCTGGCCCAGGATGAGCAGTTCTTC. This codes for CASSLLAQDEQFF.

This rearrangement joins TRBV30 to TRBJ1-5; 7 bases are a match to TRBD1. Losses at the gene ends were 2 bases for V and 5 bases for J; bases not matched to a gene: 6. This CDR3 region has 14 residues. Germline V gene data show CDR1 as GTSNPN and CDR2 as SVGIG (reference sequence). The CDR3 sequence is CAWSRGTVYQPQHF. DNA for the CDR3: TGTGCCTGGAGTCGGGGGACAGTCTATCAGCCCCAGCATTTT.

The chain joins TRBV7-9 to TRBJ2-7; D is unclear. Trimming shortened V by 8 bases and J by 4 bases, and 9 bases separated the two germline ends. CDR3 length: 11 amino acids. The V gene's germline CDR1 is SEHNR and CDR2 FQNEAQ (reference sequence). The DNA of the CDR3 is TGTGCCAGCGGAGAATCATACGAGCAGTACTTC. Amino acids: CASGESYEQYF.

As concerns this clone: Other nucleotide sequences in the sample specify the same CDR3. CDR3 sequence reads: CASSIRPQLEGYTF. The CDR3 DNA sequence: TGTGCCAGTAGTATTCGACCGCAGCTGGAGGGCTACACCTTC. This chain uses TRBV19 with TRBJ1-2; D gene uncertain. From germline, CDR1 is LNHDA and CDR2 SQIVND (reference sequence). The CDR3 runs to 14 residues. Trimming took 3 bases from V and 8 from J, leaving 16 bases between them. Supplemented by reference TRBV19 and TRBJ1-2, the full variable domain reads DGGITQSPKYLFRKEGQNVTLSCEQNLNHDAMYWYRQDPGQGLRLIYYSQIVNDFQKGDIAEGYSVSREKKESFPLTVTSAQKNPTAFYLCASSIRPQLEGYTFGSGTRLTVV.

The DNA for the CDR3 is TGTGCCAGCAGCACCCGGACAGGGACCGGGGAGCTGTTTTTT. Translated, it gives CASSTRTGTGELFF. The genes are TRBV9 and TRBJ2-2; 8 nucleotides match TRBD1. V lost 4 bases and J lost 5; bases outside the gene matches: 4. The CDR3 loop spans 14 amino acids. Germline CDR1 reads SGDLS; CDR2 reads YYNGEE.